This TCR beta chain was sequenced during a study of identical twins. Trimming left V 2 bases short and J 3 bases short, with 8 bases between. CDR1 is MDHEN and CDR2 is SYDVKM in the germline V gene. This CDR3 contains 13 residues. This clonotype turned up a few times. With no exceptions, donors were healthy Caucasians. With template switching, a universal primer site was added, and the cDNA carried unique molecular identifiers. Each CDR3 protein is one row after TCRdb ran MiXCR on the 5' RACE reads. The sample has hundreds of thousands of distinct CDR3 sequences, 12% seen once. These data were also filed under a second study, of yellow fever vaccine responses in identical twins.

V and J are TRBV28 and TRBJ2-7; TRBD2 is a possible D gene (6 bases). Sequencing was carried out using CD8+ T cells sorted from blood. This TCR came from a woman aged 18-29 years in good health. In DNA form, the CDR3 reads TGTGCCAGCAGTTTAGTGCGGGGCTACGAGCAGTACGTC. Translated: CASSLVRGYEQYV.